These T cell receptor beta chains were read from a single sample in a study of a mutant IDH1 vaccine in newly diagnosed glioma. This table comes from immunoSEQ multiplex PCR, and its TCRdb copy is limited to in-frame clones, with some not included. The repertoire includes roughly 99,000 clones, around nine tenths of them detected once, and approximately 0.57% sits in the top ten. The starting material was PBMCs, obtained from a glioma patient treated with radiotherapy, temozolomide or both. All receptors come from a woman between 45 and 60 years old with glioma. CDR3s leave out the opening cysteine and the closing phenylalanine or tryptophan. Each record gives: V gene, J gene, clone size, CDR3 protein. Not every row has a clone size; where given, it reads once, few, many or a size class.

V gene: TRBV7-8
J gene: TRBJ2-7
clone size: .
CDR3 protein: ASSFRDPGRGEQY

V gene: TRBV11-3
J gene: TRBJ2-2
clone size: .
CDR3 protein: ASSLSPTGSTGELF

V gene: TRBV27
J gene: TRBJ1-1
clone size: .
CDR3 protein: ASSLSSLNTEAF

V gene: TRBV4-1
J gene: TRBJ2-6
clone size: .
CDR3 protein: ASSRGQSDSGANVLT

V gene: TRBV28
J gene: TRBJ1-5
clone size: .
CDR3 protein: ASRLSNQPQH

V gene: TRBV18
J gene: TRBJ1-1
clone size: .
CDR3 protein: ASSQDRYTEAF

V gene: TRBV7-9
J gene: TRBJ2-3
clone size: .
CDR3 protein: ASSLGDLNTDTQY

V gene: TRBV9
J gene: TRBJ2-1
clone size: .
CDR3 protein: ASSVVGTGYNEQF

V gene: TRBV15
J gene: TRBJ2-1
clone size: once
CDR3 protein: ATSRDFTGLANNEQF

V gene: TRBV19
J gene: TRBJ1-3
clone size: .
CDR3 protein: ASSIRTGANSGNTIY

V gene: TRBV7-9
J gene: TRBJ1-2
clone size: .
CDR3 protein: ASSLEGPLYGYT

V gene: TRBV11-2
J gene: TRBJ1-1
clone size: .
CDR3 protein: ASSSTEAF

V gene: TRBV7-8
J gene: TRBJ1-1
clone size: .
CDR3 protein: ASSFGHQNTEAF

V gene: TRBV6-6
J gene: TRBJ2-7
clone size: once
CDR3 protein: ASTAGLSGSYEQY

V gene: TRBV5-8
J gene: TRBJ1-1
clone size: .
CDR3 protein: ASSRLRGPNTEAF

V gene: TRBV6-4
J gene: TRBJ2-7
clone size: .
CDR3 protein: ASSPWREGSYEQY

V gene: TRBV7-8
J gene: TRBJ1-1
clone size: .
CDR3 protein: ASSLEGGNTEAF

V gene: TRBV10-3
J gene: TRBJ2-7
clone size: .
CDR3 protein: AISQDYPYEQY

V gene: TRBV18
J gene: TRBJ2-1
clone size: .
CDR3 protein: ASSPPGERVSEQF

V gene: TRBV5-1
J gene: TRBJ1-3
clone size: .
CDR3 protein: ASSLARGTGNTIY

V gene: TRBV9
J gene: TRBJ1-3
clone size: .
CDR3 protein: ASSDQGSGNTIY

V gene: TRBV6-1
J gene: TRBJ1-1
clone size: .
CDR3 protein: ASSLDFGTEAF

V gene: TRBV6-4
J gene: TRBJ2-7
clone size: .
CDR3 protein: ASRKSGRSPYEQY

V gene: TRBV7-2
J gene: TRBJ2-7
clone size: once
CDR3 protein: ASSFPPGATSYEQY

V gene: TRBV12-5
J gene: TRBJ2-5
clone size: .
CDR3 protein: ASGLGRQGETQY

V gene: TRBV28
J gene: TRBJ1-6
clone size: .
CDR3 protein: ASRTDTMTGPNH

V gene: TRBV5-4
J gene: TRBJ2-1
clone size: .
CDR3 protein: ASSSLGNEQF

V gene: TRBV27
J gene: TRBJ1-4
clone size: .
CDR3 protein: ASSRGEKLF

V gene: TRBV11-2
J gene: TRBJ2-7
clone size: few
CDR3 protein: ASSPGLPSYEQY

V gene: TRBV18
J gene: TRBJ1-5
clone size: .
CDR3 protein: ASSPTEDRENQPQH

V gene: TRBV27
J gene: TRBJ2-2
clone size: once
CDR3 protein: ASSPYYTGELF

V gene: TRBV5-1
J gene: TRBJ2-1
clone size: .
CDR3 protein: ASSLSSGQGGNEQF

V gene: TRBV15
J gene: TRBJ1-2
clone size: .
CDR3 protein: ATSRDRQGPNYGYT

V gene: TRBV6-5
J gene: TRBJ2-7
clone size: .
CDR3 protein: ASSLLSDLDEQY

V gene: TRBV9
J gene: TRBJ1-3
clone size: once
CDR3 protein: ASSAQTASAGNTIY

V gene: TRBV29-1
J gene: .
clone size: .
CDR3 protein: SASGTESYEQY

V gene: TRBV29-1
J gene: TRBJ1-2
clone size: few
CDR3 protein: SVEDPPGGYGYT

V gene: TRBV9
J gene: TRBJ2-3
clone size: .
CDR3 protein: ASSVATGLYTDTQY

V gene: TRBV9
J gene: TRBJ2-7
clone size: once
CDR3 protein: ASSAGGWYEQY

V gene: TRBV20-1
J gene: TRBJ2-1
clone size: once
CDR3 protein: SVRGGSEQF

V gene: TRBV18
J gene: TRBJ1-1
clone size: few
CDR3 protein: ASSARLGEAF

V gene: TRBV19
J gene: TRBJ2-7
clone size: .
CDR3 protein: ASSTVAGATFEQY

V gene: TRBV19
J gene: TRBJ2-3
clone size: .
CDR3 protein: ATRTGGTDTQY

V gene: TRBV15
J gene: TRBJ2-4
clone size: .
CDR3 protein: ATSRDMGGRGKNIQY